The present entry profiles one TCR beta chain with its context. This entry comes from a study of blood T cell repertoires in COVID-19. Study details: From the United States, Italy and Spain came samples of acute and convalescent COVID-19. In each case, the material was cDNA or gDNA derived from T cells, B-cell-depleted T cells, or PBMCs.

The CDR3 length is 15 residues. V lost 0 bases to trimming and J lost 4 bases; unmatched junction nucleotides: 4. Germline CDR1 is MNHEY and CDR2 is SVGAGI. The repertoire was sequenced with immunoSEQ multiplex PCR; TCRdb's copy has only in-frame clones and lacks some. The repertoire consists of 100,000 to 130,000 clones, with approximately 90% occurring once and the leading ten covering approximately 6.2%. This TCR derives from a man in his fifties or sixties with active or convalescent COVID-19. The source material was peripheral blood. The chain is built from TRBV6-5 and TRBJ2-3; 7 bases line up with TRBD2. The CDR3 loop reads CASSYSAGLPDTQYF. DNA of the CDR3: TGTGCCAGCAGTTACTCAGCGGGGCTCCCAGATACGCAGTATTTT.